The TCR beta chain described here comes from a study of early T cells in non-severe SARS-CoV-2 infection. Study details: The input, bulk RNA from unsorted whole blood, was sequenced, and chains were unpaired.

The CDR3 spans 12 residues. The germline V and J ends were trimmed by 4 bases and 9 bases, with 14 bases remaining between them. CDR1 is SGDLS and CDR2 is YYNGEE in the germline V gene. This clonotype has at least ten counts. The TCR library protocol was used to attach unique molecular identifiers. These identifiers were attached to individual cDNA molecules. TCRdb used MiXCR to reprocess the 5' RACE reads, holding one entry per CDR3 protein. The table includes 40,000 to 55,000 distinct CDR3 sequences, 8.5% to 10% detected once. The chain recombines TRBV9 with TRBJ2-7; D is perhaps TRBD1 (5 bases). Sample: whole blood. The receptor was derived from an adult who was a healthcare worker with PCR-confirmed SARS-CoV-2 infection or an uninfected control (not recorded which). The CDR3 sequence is CASSIRGGRQYF. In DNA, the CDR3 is TGTGCCAGCAGCATTAGGGGCGGTAGGCAGTACTTC.